Following are 20 T cell receptor beta chains from one sample sequenced in a study of vaccination and CD4 T cells after COVID-19. Antigens for these TCRs are unknown. Scientists ran DNA taken from cultured CD4+ T cells through the Oncomine TCR Beta short-read assay for sequencing. TCRdb re-analysed the PCR reads in MiXCR, keeping a single row per CDR3 protein. Of about 6,800 distinct CDR3 sequences in the sample, less than 30% were seen once. Treatment given: roughly 10-day PBMC culture with coronavirus spike peptide pools or control peptides (ViraFEST assay). The source material was CD4+ T cells from blood, cultured in vitro, sampled after SARS-CoV-2 vaccination. The receptor set was obtained from a human donor who had recovered from COVID-19.

This clonotype was recorded a few times. The chain has TRBV27 and TRBJ1-6, with TRBD1 as a possible D gene (6 bases). V was pared by 7 bases and J by 8 bases, with 15 bases between. The germline V gene encodes CDR1 MNHEY and CDR2 SMNVEV (reference sequence). The CDR3 extends over 14 amino acids. CDR3 region: CASKQGGGDSPLHF. The DNA of the CDR3 is TGTGCCAGCAAACAAGGGGGAGGGGATTCACCCCTCCACTTT.

V usage is TRBV14 and J usage is TRBJ2-5, with 7 bases that match TRBD1. CDR1 is SGHDN and CDR2 is FVKESK in the germline V gene. With V trimmed by 3 bases and J by 7 bases, 11 bases remained unmatched. CDR3 size: 15 residues. The CDR3, as DNA: TGTGCCAGCAGCCAGATCGGACAGGAAGATGGGACCCAGTACTTC. Protein: CASSQIGQEDGTQYF.

The chain combines TRBV6-1 with TRBJ2-7, with D possibly TRBD1 on 5 matching bases. This CDR3 is 11 amino acids long. Trimming removed 5 bases at V and 4 bases at J, with 6 bases between. Germline-derived CDR1 and CDR2 are MNHNS and SASEGT. CDR3 in amino acids: CASSTGYEQYF. The CDR3 coding sequence is TGTGCCAGCAGTACAGGATACGAGCAGTACTTC.

This clonotype is classed as medium-sized (0.01 to 0.1%). The J gene is TRBJ1-2, the V gene TRBV20-1; D remains unclear. Germline lookup yields CDR1 DFQATT and CDR2 SNEGSKA (reference sequence). This CDR3 has 13 amino acids. Trimming shortened V by 0 bases and J by 7 bases, and 12 bases separated the two germline ends. The CDR3 bases are TGCAGTGCTAGAGAGGGTTCCGTTGGTGGCTACACCTTC. Protein product: CSAREGSVGGYTF.

The J gene is TRBJ1-2, the V gene TRBV7-8; the match to TRBD1 covers 9 bases. The CDR3 runs 15 residues. J lost 4 bases, V lost 0 bases, and 3 bases had no gene match. Per the germline V gene, CDR1 is SGHVS and CDR2 is FQNEAQ. The CDR3 is CASSLATGGGYGYTF. CDR3 bases: TGTGCCAGCAGCTTAGCGACAGGGGGAGGCTATGGCTACACCTTC.

V and J are TRBV24-1 and TRBJ2-6, with D tentatively TRBD1 (6 bases). Trimming shortened V by 4 bases and J by 4 bases, and 10 bases separated the two germline ends. Germline CDR1 is KGHDR and CDR2 is SFDVKD. This CDR3 region has 15 residues. The CDR3 is CATSDKRGGANVLTF. For the CDR3, the DNA is TGTGCCACCAGTGACAAGAGGGGGGGGGCCAACGTCCTGACTTTC.

This clonotype is judged medium-sized. The rearrangement uses TRBV6-1 and TRBJ2-7, with TRBD1 as a possible D gene (6 bases). This CDR3 is 13 amino acids long. Deletions cut 6 bases from V and 6 bases from J, with 15 bases between. Germline V gene sequence: CDR1 MNHNS, CDR2 SASEGT. The CDR3 DNA reads TGTGCCAGCAGCCTAACAGGGTCTGGCGAGCAGTACTTC. Its protein is CASSLTGSGEQYF.

This clonotype was counted between two and nine times. V is TRBV27 and J is TRBJ2-3; TRBD2 agrees at 11 bases. CDR3 size: 15 residues. Per germline, CDR1 MNHEY and CDR2 SMNVEV (reference sequence). Trimming took 6 bases from V and 7 from J; bases not matched to a gene: 9. The CDR3 DNA reads TGTGCCAGCAGATTAGCGGGGGGGTACCGTAATACGCAGTATTTT. The encoded protein is CASRLAGGYRNTQYF.

The chain recombines TRBV19 with TRBJ2-5; maybe TRBD1 (5 bases). This CDR3 region has 12 residues. The germline V gene encodes CDR1 LNHDA and CDR2 SQIVND (reference sequence). V was shortened by 5 bases and J by 4 bases, with 8 bases between the two germline ends. CDR3 residues: CASSSRVETQYF. The CDR3 region has the DNA TGTGCCAGTAGTTCCAGGGTAGAGACCCAGTACTTC.

Sample share makes this clonotype medium-sized. The V call is TRBV7-2, the J call TRBJ1-6, with D perhaps matching TRBD1 (5 bases). The germline V and J ends were trimmed by 7 bases and 4 bases, with 11 bases remaining between them. The CDR3 is made up of 14 amino acids. Germline CDR1 is SGHTA and CDR2 is FQGNSA. CDR3 loop: CASNAGRYNSPLHF. The CDR3 DNA reads TGTGCCAGCAACGCGGGGCGGTATAATTCACCCCTCCACTTT.

The V call is TRBV27, the J call TRBJ1-1; TRBD1 aligns across 7 bases. Germline values: CDR1 MNHEY, CDR2 SMNVEV (reference sequence). The CDR3 runs to 16 residues. V was clipped by 10 bases and J by 0 bases; unmatched bases: 14. The DNA for the CDR3 is TGTGCCACCAACAGGGGCCCGTCTTTGATGAACACTGAAGCTTTCTTT. This translates into CATNRGPSLMNTEAFF.

This chain uses TRBV7-6 with TRBJ2-1; D might be TRBD2 (6 bases). Trimming took 5 bases from V and 9 from J, leaving 14 bases between them. This CDR3 has 13 residues. Germline CDR1 SGHVS, CDR2 FNYEAQ. CDR3 coding DNA: TGTGCCAGCAGCAAGACTAGGTCGATTGAGCAGTTCTTC. Protein sequence: CASSKTRSIEQFF.

By frequency in the sample, this clonotype is medium-sized. This rearrangement joins TRBV20-1 to TRBJ2-5; D possibly corresponds to TRBD1 (7 bases). This CDR3 region has 13 residues. Germline V gene lookup returns CDR1 DFQATT and CDR2 SNEGSKA (reference sequence). The CDR3 sequence is CSPPRGERETQYF. The DNA of the CDR3 is TGCAGCCCCCCCAGGGGGGAGAGGGAGACCCAGTACTTC.

This clonotype is categorized as large. The rearrangement uses TRBV6-1 and TRBJ1-2, with D unresolved. The CDR3 sequence is 11 residues long. The ends were cut back, 4 bases at V and 4 bases at J, with 4 bases in the middle. Germline-derived CDR1 and CDR2 are MNHNS and SASEGT. CDR3: CASSASYGYTF. CDR3 coding DNA: TGTGCCAGCAGTGCGAGCTATGGCTACACCTTC.

The sample holds a few counts of this clonotype. V gene TRBV10-3 combines with J gene TRBJ1-1; the D gene is possibly TRBD1 (5 bases). The CDR3 is made up of 16 amino acids. Trimming took off 0 bases at V and 3 bases at J, with 14 bases between the two ends. Germline CDR1 and CDR2: ENHRY and SYGVKD. The CDR3, as DNA: TGTGCCATCAGTGAGTCGACGGGGCGCCCGGACACTGAAGCTTTCTTT. This gives the protein CAISESTGRPDTEAFF.

This chain uses TRBV24-1 with TRBJ1-5; D gene ambiguous. From germline, CDR1 is KGHDR and CDR2 SFDVKD. V lost 4 bases to trimming and J lost 4 bases, with 4 bases between them. The length of the CDR3 is 12 residues. The CDR3 is CATSDPNQPQHF. In DNA form, the CDR3 reads TGTGCCACCAGTGACCCAAATCAGCCCCAGCATTTT.

In its sample, this clonotype ranks as medium-sized. The CDR3 region is CASSGGKGFGYTF. CDR3 coding DNA: TGTGCCAGCAGTGGTGGCAAAGGTTTTGGCTACACCTTC. This chain joins TRBV6-4 and TRBJ1-2; D gene ambiguous. This CDR3 has 13 amino acids. Trimming left V 4 bases short and J 7 bases short, with 13 bases between. Germline lookup yields CDR1 MRHNA and CDR2 SNTAGT.

By share of the sample, this clonotype is medium-sized. In nucleotides, the CDR3 is TGTGCCACCAGTGGCGTAGGACGGTCCCAAGAGACCCAGTACTTC. Amino acids: CATSGVGRSQETQYF. The V and J genes are TRBV24-1 and TRBJ2-5, with unresolved D. V gave up 5 bases and J gave up 1 base, with 13 bases separating them. The CDR3 loop spans 15 amino acids. From germline, CDR1 is KGHDR and CDR2 SFDVKD.

J is TRBJ2-6 and V is TRBV6-5, with 12 bases aligning to TRBD1. CDR3 length: 19 amino acids. V gave up 2 bases and J gave up 3 bases; unmatched junction bases: 8. Germline V gives CDR1 MNHEY, CDR2 SVGAGI. The CDR3 nucleotides are TGTGCCAGCAGTTACGGGACAGGGGGCGCAGAAGTTGGGGCCAACGTCCTGACTTTC. The encoded protein is CASSYGTGGAEVGANVLTF.

The V gene is TRBV7-2, the J gene TRBJ2-5; TRBD1 aligns across 7 bases. V lost 4 bases to trimming and J lost 1 base; unmatched junction nucleotides: 3. Germline V lookup: CDR1 SGHTA, CDR2 FQGNSA. The CDR3 length is 14 residues. CDR3 loop: CASSSDRIQETQYF. The CDR3 bases are TGTGCCAGCAGCTCGGACAGGATCCAAGAGACCCAGTACTTC. The entire variable domain, with the rest obtained from reference TRBV7-2 and TRBJ2-5, is as follows: GAGVSQSPSNKVTEKGKDVELRCDPISGHTALYWYRQSLGQGLEFLIYFQGNSAPDKSGLPSDRFSAERTGGSVSTLTIQRTQQEDSAVYLCASSSDRIQETQYFGPGTRLLVL.